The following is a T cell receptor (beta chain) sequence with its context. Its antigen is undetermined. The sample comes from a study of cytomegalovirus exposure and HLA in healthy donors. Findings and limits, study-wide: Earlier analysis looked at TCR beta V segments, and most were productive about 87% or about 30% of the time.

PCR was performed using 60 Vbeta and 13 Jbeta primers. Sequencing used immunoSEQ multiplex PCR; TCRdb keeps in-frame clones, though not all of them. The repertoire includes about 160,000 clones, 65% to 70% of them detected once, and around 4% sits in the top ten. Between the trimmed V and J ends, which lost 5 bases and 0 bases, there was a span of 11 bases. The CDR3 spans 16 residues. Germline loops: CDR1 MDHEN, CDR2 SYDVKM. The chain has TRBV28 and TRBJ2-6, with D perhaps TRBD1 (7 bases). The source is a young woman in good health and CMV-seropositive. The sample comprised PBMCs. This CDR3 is CASSQGGDSGANVLTF. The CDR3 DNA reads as TGTGCCAGCAGTCAGGGGGGAGACTCTGGGGCCAACGTCCTGACTTTC.